This paragraph reports one T cell receptor beta chain. It has no known antigen specificity. One base away there is no much larger clone; base qualities are not given. Libraries came from the immunoSEQ multiplex PCR assay. For the multiplex PCR, a mixture combining 60 forward primers for TCR Vbeta segments and 13 reverse primers for TCR Jbeta segments was used. The CDR3 region of rearranged TCR beta genes was amplified from genomic DNA with a multiplex PCR assay. On the Illumina HiSeq System, the amplified TCR beta libraries were sequenced as 87-base-pair reads. For the original study's pipeline: Across the 670 or so repertoires, a later analysis counted 80 million or so unique TCR beta chains, 9.5 million to 13 million of which were shared by at least two donors. A nearest-neighbor algorithm error-corrected the raw reads and collapsed the reads into unique sequences, merging closely related sequences to remove PCR and sequencing errors. To assign V, D and J gene segments, CDR3 sequences were aligned to IMGT reference sequences. For a sequence to be retained, a match of at least six nucleotides was required to both a V gene segment and a J gene segment. Rearrangements were called productive when the CDR3 lacked stop codons and stayed in frame with V and J; all others were non-productive. Following IMGT convention, CDR3 was defined as the stretch from the second conserved V-encoded cysteine to the conserved J-encoded phenylalanine. In an earlier analysis of 587 of the donors, sequences lacking an unambiguous match to a single V gene segment were excluded. In an earlier analysis of more than 500 of the donors, a V segment was called functional when productive rearrangements were above 56.7%, and segregating when the standard deviation between donors exceeded 5%. To diagnose cytomegalovirus status from the catalog of TCR beta chain sequences, a statistical classification framework was built. In a later analysis, TCR nucleotide sequences were compared against IMGT/GENE-DB human TR gene sequences so that V and J genes could be assigned. Using the TCRdist pipeline, a later analysis assigned CDR3 sequences along with most-parsimonious VDJ recombination scenarios. In a later analysis, each TCR beta chain was defined by its CDR3 amino acid sequence together with its V-gene family, and reads lacking a unique V-gene family were excluded. To address suspected cross-contamination and a sequencing artifact, a later analysis removed a few hundred highly shared, low-generation-probability nucleotide sequences. In a later analysis, a clonal expansion index for each public chain was calculated from normalized within-repertoire ranks of inferred template counts. A later analysis computed generation probabilities with a VDJ recombination model fitted to out-of-frame rearrangements, and checked the results against IGoR. In a later analysis, hypergeometric tests were used to score TCR-TCR, TCR-HLA and TCR-CMV co-occurrence, with a repertoire-size bias correction applied to TCR pairs. A later analysis estimated false discovery rates by permuting HLA or CMV assignments 20 times. In a later analysis, co-occurring TCRs were grouped using DBSCAN, with TCRdist sequence similarity added in when clustering inside HLA-allele-positive subsets. Co-occurrence clustering excluded repertoires with fewer than 30,000 or more than 120,000 public chains, plus five with anomalous nucleotide sharing. TCRdb limited this immuneACCESS table to in-frame rearrangements with V and J called. A share of clones is missing; checked studies link under half to unresolved V genes, and the rest is unexplained. V and J calls and clone size are as listed in that table; D and trimming were resolved from the DNA. This sample holds around 170,000 clones; 65% to 85% were observed only once. The top ten clonotypes cover about 3.4% of the sample.

This sample is part of a study of cytomegalovirus exposure and HLA in healthy donors (dated by TCRdb to 2016 to 2017). Background for the entire study: An earlier analysis of roughly 630 of the donors reported approximately 300 Gb of sequence data and roughly 110 million unique TCR beta sequences from 150 million to 200 million T cells. In a later genetic analysis, genome-wide SNP genotypes for about 60% of the 666 donors were used, and that subset was treated as a discovery cohort. Because of strong linkage in the cohort, roughly five DR-DQ haplotypes were treated as single units for association and clustering. Of the 350 to 400 genotyped donors, approximately 80% fell in the genetic ancestry cluster associated with self-reported Caucasian donors. Using immunosequencing, the study profiled T cell repertoires from around 670 subjects and related those repertoires to cytomegalovirus serostatus. Donor age, sex, ethnicity and CMV serostatus were compiled together with the repertoire data. The later analysis used no new phenotypic data to find candidate immune exposures, relying instead on TCR beta sequences and their occurrence across donors. The aim of the study was to test whether cataloging public T cell receptors could identify signatures of past pathogen exposure. HLA typing included class I and class II loci at four-digit resolution. To predict cytomegalovirus infection status, the study brought together high-throughput TCR immunosequencing, statistical association of individual TCRs with disease status, and machine learning. Every repertoire in the discovery cohort had been generated on one and the same sequencing platform. A separate validation cohort of over a hundred different subjects was used in addition to the roughly 700-subject first cohort. Typing coverage differed by locus: A, B, C, DRB1 and DQB1 were typed in about 629-630 donors, DQA1 in about 500, DPA1 in nearly 610, and DPB1 in 472. On average, around 240,000 unique TCR beta nucleotide sequences were sequenced per donor among some 430 genotyped donors of the cohort, with 15% to 20% of those sequences being non-productive. To study patterns of TCR occurrence, a later analysis re-analyzed previously published TCR beta repertoires from 666 donors and added high-resolution HLA genotyping. About 300 gigabases of sequencing data and tens of millions of unique TCR sequences were included in an early release covering under 650 HLA-typed donors. To decide whether each TCR beta V gene segment behaved as functional or pseudogenic, an earlier analysis of approximately 600 of the donors relied on high-throughput TCR beta sequencing.

The CDR3 sequence holds 15 residues, the cysteine and phenylalanine included. Of the read, only the CDR3 DNA is kept; its 45 bases are in frame from base 1. CDR1 and CDR2 were assigned from the germline V gene (reference sequence) as SGHNT and YYREEE. V is clipped by 0 bases and J by 2 bases, and the sequence between their germline boundaries is 10 bases long. The cohort consisted of 600 to 750 healthy bone marrow donors. All cohort members were sampled while nominally healthy, although unrecorded immune exposures were likely present. The donor was CMV seropositive and belonged to the group of more than 250 seropositive cohort members. Each donor provided a peripheral blood sample, and peripheral blood mononuclear cells were used for TCR beta sequencing. Genomic DNA extraction from the blood cell samples was performed with the Qiagen DNeasy Blood Extraction Kit. On the study overall, not on this receptor specifically: In a later analysis, several top co-occurrence clusters were reported to appear linked to parvovirus B19, influenza, CMV and Epstein-Barr virus. The study listed approximately 150 TCR beta chains as associated with cytomegalovirus. A later genetic analysis associated a missense DCLRE1C variant with V-gene and J-gene trimming of TCR beta chains, and an independent cohort replicated the association. Specific HLA alleles were associated with over 15,000 TCR beta sequences at a false discovery rate of 0.05 in a later analysis. In this cohort, only TCR beta chains were sequenced, and detectable features were limited by the absence of alpha or paired-chain data. According to a later analysis, TCR association rates differed among HLA loci, with DRB1 alleles showing the most associated TCRs and HLA-C alleles showing the fewest. A group of highly shared sequence variants was considered likely to be a technical artifact of the sequencing pipeline. Cytomegalovirus status was reported to be diagnosed by the classifier with high specificity and sensitivity in both the original and validation cohorts. While some public TCRs were present in many individuals, most TCR sequences turned up only very rarely across donors. The 87-base-pair reads could not distinguish some IMGT-functional V segments, including TRBV6-2 and TRBV6-3, so those segments were excluded. The earlier analysis of around 600 of the donors excluded some 16 rarely observed V segments, including chromosome 9 orphons, because counts were too low. In a later analysis, HLA-associated TCR beta chains showed more clonal expansion and lower generation probabilities than non-associated chains that were equally common. According to a later analysis, most CMV-associated TCR beta chains appeared to be HLA-restricted, and the HLA associations seemed to be driven largely by CMV exposure. In an earlier analysis of some 500 of the donors, most TCR beta V segments were observed in productive rearrangements about 87% or about 30% of the time, broadly matching IMGT annotations. For the cohort, immune exposure information was limited to CMV serostatus. According to a later genetic analysis, donors in an Asian-associated ancestry cluster had fewer N-insertions in productive TCRs than the roughly 700-donor mean. The presence/absence analyses assumed that sequencing depth was roughly uniform across donors, and that assumption may not be true. Because HLA typing was missing for some donors at each locus, association tests included only the typed subset. A further reported finding was that TCR beta sequences accurately predicted the HLA-A and HLA-B alleles for most subjects in the first cohort. Linkage disequilibrium might explain the correlated functional status among segregating V segments, but an unknown experimental factor could not be excluded. Strong co-occurrence of HLA alleles, especially DR and DQ, made assigning TCR associations to individual alleles difficult. In vitro tests confirmed that a few of the cytomegalovirus-associated TCR beta chains recognize cytomegalovirus antigens. The authors suggested that the approach could potentially be generalized to other disease states and immunological phenotypes.

Sequencing was carried out using PBMCs. The sequence was obtained from a woman aged 50 to 65 in good health and CMV-seropositive. The chain couples TRBV5-4 to TRBJ2-3, and perhaps TRBD2 as D gene, on 6 matching bases. At the DNA level, the sequence is TGTGCCAGCAGCTTGGGTGGGGGGTACACAGATACGCAGTATTTT. It codes for CASSLGGGYTDTQYF.